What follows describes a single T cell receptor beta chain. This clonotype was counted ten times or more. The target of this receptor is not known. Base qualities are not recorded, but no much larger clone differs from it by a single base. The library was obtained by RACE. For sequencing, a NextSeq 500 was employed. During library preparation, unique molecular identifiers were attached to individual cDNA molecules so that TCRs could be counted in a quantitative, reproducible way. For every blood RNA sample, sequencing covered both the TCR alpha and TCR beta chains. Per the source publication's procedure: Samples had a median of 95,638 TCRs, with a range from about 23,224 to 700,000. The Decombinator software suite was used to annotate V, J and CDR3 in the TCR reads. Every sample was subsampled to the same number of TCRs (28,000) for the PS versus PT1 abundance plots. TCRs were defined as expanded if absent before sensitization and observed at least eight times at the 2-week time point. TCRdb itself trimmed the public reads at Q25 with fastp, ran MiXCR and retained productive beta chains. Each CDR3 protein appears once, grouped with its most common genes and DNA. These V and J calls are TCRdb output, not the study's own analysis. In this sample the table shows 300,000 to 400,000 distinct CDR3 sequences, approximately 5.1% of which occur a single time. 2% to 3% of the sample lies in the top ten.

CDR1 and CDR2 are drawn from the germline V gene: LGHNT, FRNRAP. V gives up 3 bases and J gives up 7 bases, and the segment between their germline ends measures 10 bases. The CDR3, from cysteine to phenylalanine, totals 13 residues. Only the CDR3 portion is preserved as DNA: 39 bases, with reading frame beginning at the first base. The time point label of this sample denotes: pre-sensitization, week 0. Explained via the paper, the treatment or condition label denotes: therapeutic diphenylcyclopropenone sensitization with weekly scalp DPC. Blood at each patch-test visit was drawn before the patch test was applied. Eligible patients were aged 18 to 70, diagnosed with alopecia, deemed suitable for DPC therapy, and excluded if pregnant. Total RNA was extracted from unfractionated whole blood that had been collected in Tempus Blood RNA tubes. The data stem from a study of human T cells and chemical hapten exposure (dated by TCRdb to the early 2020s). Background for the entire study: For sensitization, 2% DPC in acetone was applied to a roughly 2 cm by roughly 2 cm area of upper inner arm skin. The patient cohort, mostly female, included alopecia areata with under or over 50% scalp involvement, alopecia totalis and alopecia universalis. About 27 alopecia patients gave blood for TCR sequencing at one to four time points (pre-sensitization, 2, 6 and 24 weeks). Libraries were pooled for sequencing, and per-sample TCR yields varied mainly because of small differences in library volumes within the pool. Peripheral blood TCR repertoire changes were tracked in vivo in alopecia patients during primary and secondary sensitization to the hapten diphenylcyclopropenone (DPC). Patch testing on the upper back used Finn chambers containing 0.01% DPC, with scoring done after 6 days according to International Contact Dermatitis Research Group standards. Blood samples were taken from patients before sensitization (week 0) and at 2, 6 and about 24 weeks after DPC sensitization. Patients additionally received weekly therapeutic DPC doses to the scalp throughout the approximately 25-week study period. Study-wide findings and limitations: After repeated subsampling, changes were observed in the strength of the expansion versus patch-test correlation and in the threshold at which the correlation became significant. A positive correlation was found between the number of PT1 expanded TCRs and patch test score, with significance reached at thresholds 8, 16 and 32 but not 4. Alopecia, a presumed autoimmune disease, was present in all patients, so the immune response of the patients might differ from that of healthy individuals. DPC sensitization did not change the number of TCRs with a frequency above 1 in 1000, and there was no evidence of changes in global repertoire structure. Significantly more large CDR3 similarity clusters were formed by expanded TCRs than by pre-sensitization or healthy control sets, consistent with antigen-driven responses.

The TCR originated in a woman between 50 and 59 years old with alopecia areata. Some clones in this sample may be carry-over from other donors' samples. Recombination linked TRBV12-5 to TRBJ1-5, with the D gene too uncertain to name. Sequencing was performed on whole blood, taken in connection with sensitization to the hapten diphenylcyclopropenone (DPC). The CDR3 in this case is CASGLSHGQPQHF. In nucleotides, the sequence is TGTGCTAGTGGTTTAAGTCACGGGCAGCCCCAGCATTTT.